This TCR beta chain was captured by sequencing in a study of cytomegalovirus exposure and HLA in healthy donors. Overall study: Caucasian-associated ancestry cluster membership applied to 75% to 85% of about 370 genotyped donors.

PCR involved 60 Vbeta and 13 Jbeta primers. Measured with immunoSEQ multiplex PCR; TCRdb has only the in-frame clones, and not every one. The sample has around 90,000 clones, about 66% seen once. Trimming left V 0 bases short and J 6 bases short, with 13 bases between. Germline V gene sequence: CDR1 SGHRS, CDR2 YFSETQ. This CDR3 contains 15 residues. The chain couples TRBV5-1 to TRBJ2-1; possible D gene TRBD2, 5 bases. The TCR originated in a boy aged 5 to 17 in good health and CMV-seropositive. The sample taken for sequencing was PBMCs. The chain's CDR3 is CASSLGTFFSNEQFF. The CDR3 region has the DNA TGCGCCAGCAGCTTGGGGACTTTCTTCAGCAATGAGCAGTTCTTC.